The rows below give T cell receptor beta chains drawn from one sample of a study of T cells in Graves' hyperthyroidism and ophthalmopathy. Via MiXCR, TCRdb re-called the multiplex PCR reads, giving one row per CDR3 protein. The table records approximately 600,000 distinct CDR3 sequences, approximately 15% of them present only once. Sequencing was done on a sample of blood. The receptors derive from a woman under 30 with Graves' ophthalmopathy. The CDR3 runs from the conserved cysteine through the conserved F or W. A D gene is named only where the DNA matches it firmly. The size field is filled for only some rows; it gives once, few, many or a size class.

size: few
V: TRBV12-3/TRBV12-4
D: .
J: TRBJ2-2
CDR3: CASSLVLAGELFF
DNA: TGTGCCAGCAGTTTGGTGCTAGCCGGGGAGCTGTTTTTT

size: .
V: TRBV7-8
D: .
J: TRBJ2-5
CDR3: CASSLVSIETQYF
DNA: TGTGCCAGCAGCTTAGTCAGTATAGAGACCCAGTACTTC

size: many
V: TRBV12-3/TRBV12-4
D: TRBD1
J: TRBJ1-2
CDR3: CASSLGQGFIGYTF
DNA: TGTGCCAGCAGTTTGGGACAGGGCTTTATTGGCTACACCTTC

size: .
V: TRBV20-1
D: TRBD1
J: TRBJ1-2
CDR3: CSARYQPLWDYRGHGYTF
DNA: TGCAGTGCTAGATATCAGCCCCTATGGGACTACAGGGGGCATGGCTACACCTTC

size: few
V: TRBV20-1
D: .
J: TRBJ2-1
CDR3: CSATQGPTKFF
DNA: TGCAGTGCTACCCAAGGACCGACAAAGTTCTTC

size: many
V: TRBV28
D: TRBD1
J: TRBJ2-3
CDR3: CASSSLDRGLTDTQYF
DNA: TGTGCCAGCAGTTCACTGGACAGGGGGCTTACAGATACGCAGTATTTT

size: many
V: TRBV3-1
D: TRBD2
J: TRBJ2-3
CDR3: CASSQDVAGLSTDTQYF
DNA: TGTGCCAGCAGCCAAGATGTAGCGGGTCTTAGCACAGATACGCAGTATTTT

size: .
V: TRBV28
D: .
J: TRBJ1-2
CDR3: CASTQGTYNYGYTF
DNA: TGTGCCAGCACCCAAGGAACATATAACTATGGCTACACCTTC

size: few
V: TRBV10-3
D: .
J: TRBJ1-1
CDR3: CAISTGLRTEAFF
DNA: TGTGCCATCAGCACTGGGTTGCGCACTGAAGCTTTCTTT

size: many
V: TRBV12-3/TRBV12-4
D: TRBD1
J: TRBJ2-7
CDR3: CASSVGTGSSYEQYF
DNA: TGTGCCAGCAGCGTTGGGACAGGGAGCTCCTACGAGCAGTACTTC

size: many
V: TRBV6-2/TRBV6-3
D: TRBD2
J: TRBJ2-7
CDR3: CASSYPASGPSKQYF
DNA: TGTGCCAGCAGTTACCCAGCTAGCGGGCCGTCTAAGCAGTACTTC

size: many
V: TRBV11-2
D: .
J: TRBJ2-5
CDR3: CASSIEEGLGQETQYF
DNA: TGTGCCAGCAGCATCGAGGAGGGACTGGGACAAGAGACCCAGTACTTC

size: .
V: TRBV28
D: TRBD1
J: TRBJ2-1
CDR3: CASSSSGTGHNEQFF
DNA: TGTGCCAGCAGTTCCTCCGGGACAGGGCACAATGAGCAGTTCTTC

size: .
V: TRBV7-7
D: .
J: TRBJ2-3
CDR3: CASSLNSGPPSTDTQYF
DNA: TGTGCTAGCAGCTTAAATAGCGGACCCCCTAGCACAGATACGCAGTATTTT

size: .
V: TRBV9
D: .
J: TRBJ1-5
CDR3: CASSVAGINGNQPQHF
DNA: TGTGCCAGCAGCGTAGCAGGCATTAATGGCAATCAGCCCCAGCATTTT

size: many
V: TRBV18
D: .
J: TRBJ1-5
CDR3: CASSHGDGTNQPQHF
DNA: TGTGCCAGCTCACACGGGGACGGAACAAATCAGCCCCAGCATTTT

size: many
V: TRBV20-1
D: .
J: TRBJ2-5
CDR3: CSAYKNGGPQETQYF
DNA: TGCAGTGCCTATAAGAACGGGGGACCCCAAGAGACCCAGTACTTC

size: .
V: TRBV9
D: .
J: TRBJ2-2
CDR3: CASSVVGQNTGELFF
DNA: TGTGCCAGCAGCGTAGTGGGCCAAAACACCGGGGAGCTGTTTTTT

size: many
V: TRBV6-9
D: TRBD2
J: TRBJ2-2
CDR3: CASLSGENTGELFF
DNA: TGTGCCAGCCTTAGCGGGGAAAACACCGGGGAGCTGTTTTTT

size: many
V: TRBV5-1
D: .
J: TRBJ2-5
CDR3: CASSLISGQETQYF
DNA: TGCGCCAGCAGCTTGATTAGCGGACAAGAGACCCAGTACTTC

size: .
V: TRBV10-3
D: .
J: TRBJ1-1
CDR3: CAITSGWDTEAFF
DNA: TGTGCCATCACCTCAGGGTGGGACACTGAAGCTTTCTTT

size: few
V: TRBV6-1
D: .
J: TRBJ2-6
CDR3: CASSQPGQYSGANVLTF
DNA: TGTGCCAGCAGTCAACCGGGACAATACTCTGGGGCCAACGTCCTGACTTTC

size: many
V: TRBV7-6
D: TRBD1
J: TRBJ2-5
CDR3: CASSLGTGVQETQYF
DNA: TGTGCCAGCAGCTTAGGGACAGGAGTCCAAGAGACCCAGTACTTC

size: once
V: TRBV7-2
D: .
J: TRBJ1-4
CDR3: CASSLLGRDNEKLFF
DNA: TGTGCCAGCAGCCTCCTAGGAAGAGACAATGAAAAACTGTTTTTT

size: few
V: TRBV9
D: .
J: TRBJ2-7
CDR3: CASSITGYPSYEQYF
DNA: TGTGCCAGCAGCATCACAGGGTACCCCTCCTACGAGCAGTACTTC

size: few
V: TRBV6-2/TRBV6-3
D: TRBD2
J: TRBJ2-3
CDR3: CASRGAGPDTQYF
DNA: TGTGCCAGCAGGGGAGCGGGACCCGATACGCAGTATTTT

size: .
V: TRBV13
D: .
J: TRBJ1-4
CDR3: CASSLETGGQRKLFF
DNA: TGTGCCAGCAGCTTAGAGACGGGGGGACAACGAAAACTGTTTTTT

size: few
V: TRBV5-1
D: TRBD1
J: TRBJ2-4
CDR3: CASSLGIGTGPKNIQYF
DNA: TGCGCCAGCAGCTTGGGGATCGGGACAGGGCCGAAAAACATTCAGTACTTC